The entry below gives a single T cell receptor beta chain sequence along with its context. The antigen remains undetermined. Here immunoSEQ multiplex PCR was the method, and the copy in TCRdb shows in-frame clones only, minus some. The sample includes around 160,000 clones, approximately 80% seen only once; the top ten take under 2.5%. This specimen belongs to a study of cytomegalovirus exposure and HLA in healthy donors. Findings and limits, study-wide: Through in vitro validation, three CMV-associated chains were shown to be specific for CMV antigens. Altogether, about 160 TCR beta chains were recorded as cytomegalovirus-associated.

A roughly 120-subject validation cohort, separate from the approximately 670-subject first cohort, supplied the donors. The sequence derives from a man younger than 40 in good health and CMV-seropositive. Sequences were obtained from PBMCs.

This CDR3 reads CASSRRQGPYEQYF. DNA for the CDR3: TGTGCCAGCAGCCGTCGACAGGGGCCCTACGAGCAGTACTTC. The chain recombines TRBV7-9 with TRBJ2-7; the match to TRBD1 covers 8 bases. The V segment lost 5 bases and the J segment 2 bases; nucleotides outside the gene matches: 5. Per the germline V gene, CDR1 is SEHNR and CDR2 is FQNEAQ (reference sequence). CDR3 length: 14 amino acids.